This T cell receptor (beta chain) was identified during a study of shared T cell receptors in the human thymus. Data came from immunoSEQ multiplex PCR; TCRdb stores just in-frame clones and leaves some out. The sample has hundreds of thousands of clones; more than 75% are singletons. The CDR3 consists of 13 residues. V trimming: 7 bases; J trimming: 10 bases; junction bases outside the gene matches: 9. The V gene's germline CDR1 is LNHDA and CDR2 SQIVND (reference sequence). This sample also belongs to another study, concerning human thymus T cells. Per that study: It was from resections taken during corrective heart surgery that the thymus tissue came. As related research reported, thymic repertoires overlapped highly among unrelated individuals.

What was sequenced was thymocytes. V gene TRBV19 combines with J gene TRBJ2-2; 7 bases map to TRBD1. The sequence derives from a boy under two years old with a congenital heart defect. DNA of the CDR3: TGTGCCAGTACCCCAAAGAGGGGGCCGGAGCTGTTTTTT. This codes for CASTPKRGPELFF.